A single sample gave rise to the 19 T cell receptor beta chains below, sequenced in a study of neurological immune-mediated disorders. Via MiXCR, TCRdb re-called the 5' RACE reads, giving one row per CDR3 protein. This table holds 55,000 to 75,000 distinct CDR3 sequences, roughly 13% found once. Sequencing input: PBMCs. These receptors were taken from a woman aged 60 to 75 with HTLV-1-associated myelopathy (HAM/TSP).

The chain employs TRBV3-1 and TRBJ2-2; D is unclear. V shed 1 base and J shed 6 bases, with 9 bases lying between them. Germline values: CDR1 LGHDT, CDR2 YNNKEL (reference sequence). CDR3 length: 14 amino acids. CDR3 sequence (DNA): TGTGCCAGCAGCCAAGCCGGGTCGGCCGGGGAGCTGTTTTTT. Translating it yields CASSQAGSAGELFF.

This clonotype was seen at least ten times. The chain recombines TRBV9 with TRBJ2-1; 9 nucleotides agree with TRBD1. The V segment lost 0 bases and the J segment 0 bases; nucleotides outside the gene matches: 13. The CDR3 has 20 residues. Germline CDR1 reads SGDLS; CDR2 reads YYNGEE. CDR3 sequence (DNA): TGTGCCAGCAGCGTAGCTACGGGACAGGGAGTTAAGAGCTCCTACAATGAGCAGTTCTTC. This encodes CASSVATGQGVKSSYNEQFF.

This clonotype was seen at least ten times. V is TRBV20-1 and J is TRBJ2-1; TRBD1 agrees at 9 bases. J gave up 7 bases and V 2 bases, and 15 bases lay outside the gene matches. This CDR3 is built from 17 residues. Germline CDR1 DFQATT, CDR2 SNEGSKA (reference sequence). As DNA, the CDR3 is TGCAGTGCTAGATTGAAGGGAGGACAGGGGATAAGGAATGAGCAGTTCTTC. Translated: CSARLKGGQGIRNEQFF.

The table lists this clonotype with many counts. J is TRBJ1-2 and V is TRBV7-9, with 7 bases that match TRBD1. V lost 2 bases and J lost 4; bases outside the gene matches: 7. Germline-derived CDR1 and CDR2 are SEHNR and FQNEAQ (reference sequence). The CDR3 spans 15 residues. The CDR3 spells CASSLLTRDSYGYTF. The CDR3 DNA reads as TGTGCCAGCAGCTTACTAACCCGGGACAGCTATGGCTACACCTTC.

This clonotype has ten or more counts. The J gene is TRBJ2-5, the V gene TRBV5-5; the match to TRBD2 covers 8 bases. The germline V gene encodes CDR1 SGHKS and CDR2 YYEKEE (reference sequence). The ends lost 0 bases at V and 4 bases at J; junction bases unmatched: 14. This CDR3 comprises 18 residues. CDR3 DNA: TGTGCCAGCAGCTTGGCCCGGGATATAGCGGGATCTTTAGAGACCCAGTACTTC. Protein product: CASSLARDIAGSLETQYF. The complete variable domain, with remaining parts taken from reference TRBV5-5 and TRBJ2-5, reads DAGVTQSPTHLIKTRGQQVTLRCSPISGHKSVSWYQQVLGQGPQFIFQYYEKEERGRGNFPDRFSARQFPNYSSELNVNALLLGDSALYLCASSLARDIAGSLETQYFGPGTRLLVL.

Many counts were recorded for this clonotype. The rearrangement uses TRBV12-3 or TRBV12-4 and TRBJ2-3, with D possibly TRBD2 on 5 matching bases. This CDR3 has 18 amino acids. Trimming pared 3 bases from V and 4 bases from J, leaving 23 bases between. CDR3 sequence: CASSFTPNRPPEADTQYF. CDR3 sequence (DNA): TGTGCCAGCAGTTTCACCCCAAACAGACCCCCGGAGGCAGATACGCAGTATTTT.

This clonotype was detected ten times or more. This chain uses TRBV29-1 with TRBJ2-2; D gene ambiguous. The germline V gene has CDR1 SQVTM and CDR2 ANQGSEA. The V and J ends lost 4 bases and 8 bases respectively, with 17 bases between them. The CDR3 is 14 residues long. The CDR3 nucleotides read TGCAGCGTTGTTGGTAGGGCATCAGGAGGGGAGCTGTTTTTT. Its translation: CSVVGRASGGELFF.

This clonotype occurred many times. The rearrangement joins TRBV4-1 to TRBJ2-2; 10 bases align to TRBD2. V trimming: 4 bases; J trimming: 2 bases; junction bases outside the gene matches: 4. Germline-derived CDR1 and CDR2 are MGHRA and YSYEKL. The CDR3 is 16 amino acids. CDR3 DNA sequence: TGCGCCAGCAGCCGAAGGACTAGCGGTAACACCGGGGAGCTGTTTTTT. It codes for CASSRRTSGNTGELFF.

There are many counts of this clonotype. The chain couples TRBV20-1 to TRBJ2-7; D might be TRBD2 (6 bases). Per germline, CDR1 DFQATT and CDR2 SNEGSKA (reference sequence). Deletions cut 2 bases from V and 1 base from J, with 9 bases between. This CDR3 is 13 amino acids long. CDR3 nucleotides: TGCAGTGCTAGATCACTAGCTTCCTACGAGCAGTACTTC. This gives the protein CSARSLASYEQYF.

The sample holds many counts of this clonotype. The chain has TRBV12-3 or TRBV12-4 and TRBJ1-1; the D gene is possibly TRBD1 (5 bases). Between the trimmed V and J ends, which lost 3 bases and 2 bases, there was a span of 19 bases. The length of the CDR3 is 17 residues. CDR3 region: CASSFRGATSSNTEAFF. The CDR3 DNA is TGTGCCAGCAGTTTTAGAGGGGCAACATCCTCCAACACTGAAGCTTTCTTT.

This clonotype was recorded at least ten times. The junction does not match germline at one end; this may be a read error. The chain uses TRBV7-7 and TRBJ2-1; 11 bases match TRBD2. This CDR3 has 15 residues. CDR1 is SSHAT and CDR2 is FNYEAQ in the germline V gene (reference sequence). CDR3 sequence reads: CASSLLAGADNEQFF. DNA for the CDR3: TGTGCTAGCAGCTTACTAGCGGGAGCGGACAATGAGCAGTTCTTC. Drawing the rest from reference TRBV7-7 and TRBJ2-1, the complete variable domain is GAGVSQSPRYKVTKRGQDVTLRCDPISSHATLYWYQQALGQGPEFLTYFNYEAQPDKSGLPSDRFSAERPEGSISTLTIQRTEQRDSAMYRCASSLLAGADNEQFFGPGTRLTVL.

This clonotype was seen ten or more times. The genes are TRBV10-3 and TRBJ1-1; 9 nucleotides agree with TRBD1. The CDR3 sequence is 15 residues long. CDR1 is ENHRY, CDR2 SYGVKD, per germline. V trimming: 5 bases; J trimming: 2 bases; junction bases outside the gene matches: 6. CDR3 DNA: TGTGCCATCAGTACCCCGGGACAGGGAAACACTGAAGCTTTCTTT. Amino acid sequence: CAISTPGQGNTEAFF.

The genes are TRBV20-1 and TRBJ2-7; no definite D call. The CDR3 has 15 residues. Trimming stripped 3 bases from V and 3 bases from J, with 18 bases between. Germline CDR1 DFQATT, CDR2 SNEGSKA (reference sequence). The CDR3 DNA follows: TGCAGTGCTAGGGGCTCCCGGGCTGTCAGCTACGAGCAGTACTTC. This codes for CSARGSRAVSYEQYF.

This clonotype was picked up many times. J is TRBJ1-2 and V is TRBV6-6, with a possible D match to TRBD1 (5 bases). Germline lookup yields CDR1 MNHNY and CDR2 SVGAGI (reference sequence). CDR3 length: 13 amino acids. V was cut by 10 bases and J by 4 bases, with 16 bases left in between. CDR3 amino acids: CATWRGSGYGYTF. CDR3 nucleotides: TGTGCCACGTGGAGGGGCAGCGGCTATGGCTACACCTTC.

The chain joins TRBV6-9 to TRBJ2-2, with D perhaps matching TRBD1 (5 bases). Germline loops: CDR1 MNHGY, CDR2 SVAAGI. The CDR3 spans 13 residues. V was pared by 11 bases and J by 2 bases, with 12 bases between. Here the CDR3 reads CAGHRANTGELFF. DNA of the CDR3: TGTGCCGGACACCGGGCCAACACCGGGGAGCTGTTTTTT.

Ten or more counts support this clonotype. This rearrangement joins TRBV5-1 to TRBJ2-7, with a tentative D call TRBD2 (5 bases). V was pared by 1 base and J by 4 bases, with 6 bases between. The CDR3 covers 12 residues. From germline, CDR1 is SGHRS and CDR2 YFSETQ. DNA of the CDR3: TGCGCCAGCAGCTTGAGCGGTTACGAGCAGTACTTC. Its translation is CASSLSGYEQYF.

This clonotype came up many times. As DNA, the CDR3 is TGTGCCAGCAGCCTCGGACTAGCGAGCGAGCAGTACTTC. Its protein product is CASSLGLASEQYF. The V and J genes are TRBV7-8 and TRBJ2-7; the match to TRBD2 covers 9 bases. Per the germline V gene, CDR1 is SGHVS and CDR2 is FQNEAQ. This CDR3 comprises 13 residues. J was trimmed by 6 bases and V by 5 bases; bases with no gene match: 5.

This clonotype was counted many times. In nucleotides, the CDR3 is TGTGCCAGCAGCTTTAGCGGGAAAGTGTTCTTC. This encodes CASSFSGKVFF. The chain links TRBV5-6 to TRBJ2-1, with 8 bases matching TRBD2. In germline, CDR1 is SGHDT, CDR2 YYEEEE. This CDR3 spans 11 amino acids. V lost 2 bases, J lost 15 bases, and 4 bases stayed unmatched.

This clonotype was seen at least ten times. The chain's CDR3 is CSVASGDEQYF. The CDR3 nucleotides are TGCAGCGTGGCGTCAGGGGATGAGCAGTACTTC. The chain employs TRBV29-1 and TRBJ2-7; D is perhaps TRBD1 (6 bases). CDR1 is SQVTM, CDR2 ANQGSEA, per germline. Trimming took off 6 bases at V and 7 bases at J, with 13 bases between the two ends. This CDR3 contains 11 residues.